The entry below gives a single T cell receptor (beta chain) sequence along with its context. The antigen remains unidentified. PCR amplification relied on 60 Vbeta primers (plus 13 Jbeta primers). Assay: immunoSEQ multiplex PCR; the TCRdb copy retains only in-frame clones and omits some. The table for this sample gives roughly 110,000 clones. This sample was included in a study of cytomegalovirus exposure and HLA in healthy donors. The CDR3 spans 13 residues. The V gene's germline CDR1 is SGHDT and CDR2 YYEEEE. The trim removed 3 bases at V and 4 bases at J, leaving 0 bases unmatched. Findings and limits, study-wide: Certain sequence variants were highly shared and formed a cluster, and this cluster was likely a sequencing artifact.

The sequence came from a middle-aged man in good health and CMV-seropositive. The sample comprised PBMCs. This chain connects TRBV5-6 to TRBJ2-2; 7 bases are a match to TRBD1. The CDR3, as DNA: TGTGCCAGCAGCTCAGGGGGCACCGGGGAGCTGTTTTTT. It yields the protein CASSSGGTGELFF.